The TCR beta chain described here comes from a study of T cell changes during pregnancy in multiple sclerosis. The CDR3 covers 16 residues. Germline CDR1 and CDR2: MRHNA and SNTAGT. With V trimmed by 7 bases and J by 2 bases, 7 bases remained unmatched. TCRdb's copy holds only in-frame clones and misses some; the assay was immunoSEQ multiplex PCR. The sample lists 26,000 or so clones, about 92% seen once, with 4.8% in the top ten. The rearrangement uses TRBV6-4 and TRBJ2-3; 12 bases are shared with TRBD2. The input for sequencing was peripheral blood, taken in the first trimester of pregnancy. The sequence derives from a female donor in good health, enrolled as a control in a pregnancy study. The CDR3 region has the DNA TGTGCCAGCACCTTGACTAGCGGGAGCTCCACAGATACGCAGTATTTT. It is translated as CASTLTSGSSTDTQYF.